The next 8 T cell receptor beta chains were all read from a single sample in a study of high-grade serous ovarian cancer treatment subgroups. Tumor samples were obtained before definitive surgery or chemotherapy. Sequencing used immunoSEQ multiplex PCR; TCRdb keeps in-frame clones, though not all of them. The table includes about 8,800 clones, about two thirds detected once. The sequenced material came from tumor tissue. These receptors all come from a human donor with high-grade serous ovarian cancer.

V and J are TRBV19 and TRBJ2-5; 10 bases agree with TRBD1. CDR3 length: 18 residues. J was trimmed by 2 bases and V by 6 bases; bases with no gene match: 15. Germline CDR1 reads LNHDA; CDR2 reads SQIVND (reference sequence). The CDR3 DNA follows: TGTGCCAGTAGCCTAAACCCGGGACAGGGGAAGGGTCAAGAGACCCAGTACTTC. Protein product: CASSLNPGQGKGQETQYF.

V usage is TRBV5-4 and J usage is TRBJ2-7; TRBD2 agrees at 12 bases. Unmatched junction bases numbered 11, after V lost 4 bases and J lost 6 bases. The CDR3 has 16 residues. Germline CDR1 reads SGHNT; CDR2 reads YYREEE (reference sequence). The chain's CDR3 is CASSQDRASGRAEQYF. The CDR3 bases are TGTGCCAGCAGCCAAGATAGGGCTAGCGGGAGGGCCGAGCAGTACTTC.

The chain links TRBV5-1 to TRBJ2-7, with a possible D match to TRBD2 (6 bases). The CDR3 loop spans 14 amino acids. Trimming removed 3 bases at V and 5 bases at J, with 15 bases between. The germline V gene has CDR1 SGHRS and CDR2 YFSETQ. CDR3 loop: CASSSGLGGHEQYF. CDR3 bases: TGCGCCAGCAGCTCGGGACTTGGTGGCCACGAGCAGTACTTC.

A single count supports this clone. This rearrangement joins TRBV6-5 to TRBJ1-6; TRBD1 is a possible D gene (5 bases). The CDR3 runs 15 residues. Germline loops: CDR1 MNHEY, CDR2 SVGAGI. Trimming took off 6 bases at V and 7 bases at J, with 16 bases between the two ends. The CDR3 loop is CASSFDSLRNSPLHF. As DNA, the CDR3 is TGTGCCAGCAGCTTCGACAGCCTTCGGAATTCACCCCTCCACTTT.

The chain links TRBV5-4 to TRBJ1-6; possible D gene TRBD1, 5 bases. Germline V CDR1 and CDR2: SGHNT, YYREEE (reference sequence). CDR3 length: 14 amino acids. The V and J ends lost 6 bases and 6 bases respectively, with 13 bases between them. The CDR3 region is CASTWDRSNSPLHF. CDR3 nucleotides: TGTGCCAGCACCTGGGACCGTTCTAATTCACCCCTCCACTTT.

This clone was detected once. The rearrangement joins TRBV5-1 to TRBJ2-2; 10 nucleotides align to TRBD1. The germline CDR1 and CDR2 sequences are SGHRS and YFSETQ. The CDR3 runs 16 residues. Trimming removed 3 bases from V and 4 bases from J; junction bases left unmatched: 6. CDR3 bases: TGCGCCAGCAGCTCGGACAGGGGGTATAGCACCGGGGAGCTGTTTTTT. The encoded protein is CASSSDRGYSTGELFF.

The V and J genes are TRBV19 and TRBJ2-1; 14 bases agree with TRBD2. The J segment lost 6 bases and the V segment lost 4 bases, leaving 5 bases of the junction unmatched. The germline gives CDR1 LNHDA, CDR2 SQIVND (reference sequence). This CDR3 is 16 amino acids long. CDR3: CASSRGGLAGVNEQFF. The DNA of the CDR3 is TGTGCCAGTAGTAGGGGGGGACTAGCGGGAGTCAATGAGCAGTTCTTC.

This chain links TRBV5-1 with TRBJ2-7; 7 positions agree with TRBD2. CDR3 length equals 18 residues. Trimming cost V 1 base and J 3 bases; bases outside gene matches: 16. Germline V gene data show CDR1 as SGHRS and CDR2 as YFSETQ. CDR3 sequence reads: CASSLSQREARRNYEQYF. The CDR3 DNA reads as TGCGCCAGCAGCTTGTCTCAACGGGAGGCCAGACGAAACTACGAGCAGTACTTC.